A selection of T cell receptor beta chains follows, all from one sample in a study of blood T cell repertoires in COVID-19. Data came from immunoSEQ multiplex PCR; TCRdb stores just in-frame clones and leaves some out. The data hold 55,000 to 65,000 clones, with 82% observed a single time. The sample taken for sequencing was peripheral blood. These TCRs come from a human donor in a cohort sampled during active COVID-19. The CDR3 runs from the conserved cysteine through the conserved F or W. D genes are given only for firm matches. For some rows the clone size is stated as once, few or many, or as a class when expanded; others skip it.

>.|TRBJ1-2|.|TRBV5-1
CASSLRQDRDYGYTF
TGCGCCAGCAGCTTAAGACAGGATCGGGACTATGGCTACACCTTC
>.|TRBJ1-1|.|TRBV3-1/TRBV3-2
CASRFRGNTEAFF
TGTGCCAGCAGATTCAGGGGGAACACTGAAGCTTTCTTT
>.|TRBJ1-4|.|TRBV30
CAWSFRTDEKLFF
TGTGCCTGGAGCTTCCGGACAGATGAAAAACTGTTTTTT
>.|TRBJ1-2|.|TRBV19
CASTRDGPPGYTF
TGTGCCAGCACCAGGGATGGGCCTCCTGGCTACACCTTC
>TRBD1|TRBJ1-1|.|TRBV29-1
CSVAGGQGLPTEAFF
TGCAGCGTTGCAGGGGGACAGGGGCTTCCCACTGAAGCTTTCTTT
>.|TRBJ1-3|few|TRBV6-5
CASSPRGGGAIYF
TGTGCCAGCAGTCCAAGAGGTGGAGGGGCCATATATTTT
>.|TRBJ2-3|.|TRBV2
CASSLSGLSTDTQYF
TGTGCCAGCAGTTTAAGCGGCCTAAGCACAGATACGCAGTATTTT
>TRBD2|TRBJ2-3|.|TRBV6-5
CASGRGLSTDTQYF
TGTGCCAGCGGGAGGGGACTTAGCACAGATACGCAGTATTTT
>.|TRBJ2-1|.|TRBV6-1
CASSETRSYNEQFF
TGTGCCAGCAGTGAAACACGATCCTACAATGAGCAGTTCTTC
>.|TRBJ2-5|.|TRBV30
CAWLTREETQYF
TGTGCCTGGTTGACCAGGGAAGAGACCCAGTACTTC
>.|TRBJ2-5|.|TRBV12-3/TRBV12-4
CASSFYAETQYF
TGTGCCAGCAGTTTTTACGCGGAGACCCAGTACTTC
>.|TRBJ2-2|.|TRBV24-1
CATSEQRTVSGTGELFF
TGTGCCACCAGTGAGCAACGGACAGTGTCGGGCACCGGGGAGCTGTTTTTT
>.|TRBJ2-3|once|TRBV10-3
CAISEIEDTQYF
TGTGCCATCAGTGAGATAGAGGATACGCAGTATTTT
>.|TRBJ1-1|.|TRBV5-1
CASSLARGRLGTEAFF
TGCGCCAGCAGCTTGGCCCGGGGGAGATTGGGCACTGAAGCTTTCTTT
>.|TRBJ1-1|.|TRBV16
CASTGATEAFF
TGTGCCAGCACAGGGGCCACTGAAGCTTTCTTT
>TRBD1|TRBJ1-6|.|TRBV7-6
CASSLEGQNSPLHF
TGTGCCAGCAGCTTAGAGGGACAGAATTCACCCCTCCACTTT
>TRBD1|TRBJ2-7|few|TRBV6-2/TRBV6-3
CASTYSTLRQGAYEQYF
TGTGCCAGCACCTACTCCACTTTAAGACAGGGGGCCTACGAGCAGTACTTC
>.|TRBJ1-2|.|TRBV28
CASSSTVGYTF
TGTGCCAGCAGTTCGACAGTTGGCTACACCTTC
>.|TRBJ2-6|.|TRBV3-1/TRBV3-2
CASSPDSSSGANVLTF
TGTGCCAGCAGCCCCGACAGCTCCTCTGGGGCCAACGTCCTGACTTTC
>.|TRBJ1-4|.|TRBV19
CATQDSGTMNEKLFF
TGTGCCACCCAGGATTCCGGGACAATGAATGAAAAACTGTTTTTT
>.|TRBJ1-5|.|TRBV19
CASSGRDTSDQPQHF
TGTGCCAGTAGTGGCCGGGACACTTCCGATCAGCCCCAGCATTTT
>TRBD2|TRBJ2-1|.|TRBV6-1
CASSELGLAGFEQFF
TGTGCCAGCAGTGAATTAGGGCTAGCGGGGTTTGAGCAGTTCTTC
>TRBD1|TRBJ1-6|many|TRBV19
CASSSHSGGRVSPLHF
TGTGCCAGTAGTAGTCACTCAGGGGGCCGCGTTTCACCCCTCCACTTT
>TRBD1|TRBJ2-7|few|TRBV30
CAWSRDSSYEQYF
TGTGCCTGGAGTCGGGACAGCTCCTACGAGCAGTACTTC
>TRBD1|TRBJ1-1|.|TRBV7-2
CASSSQDRGLGTEAFF
TGTGCCAGCAGCTCCCAAGACAGGGGGCTGGGCACTGAAGCTTTCTTT
>TRBD1|TRBJ1-2|.|TRBV28
CASRAPPGTGGGYTF
TGTGCCAGCAGGGCGCCCCCCGGGACAGGGGGCGGCTACACCTTC
>.|TRBJ1-2|.|TRBV6-1
CASSEGGYRF
TGTGCCAGCAGTGAGGGAGGGTACCGCTTC
>.|TRBJ1-3|.|TRBV12-3/TRBV12-4
CASRDTSGNTIYF
TGTGCCAGCAGGGACACCTCTGGAAACACCATATATTTT
>.|TRBJ2-5|.|TRBV10-3
CAISESTPHRGGQETQYF
TGTGCCATCAGTGAGTCGACTCCCCACAGGGGGGGTCAAGAGACCCAGTACTTC
>.|TRBJ2-5|.|TRBV19
CASSSRVRQETQYF
TGTGCCAGTAGTAGCAGGGTTCGCCAAGAGACCCAGTACTTC
>.|TRBJ1-5|.|TRBV6-6
CASSYSAGNQPQHF
TGTGCCAGCAGTTACTCGGCGGGCAATCAGCCCCAGCATTTT
>TRBD2|TRBJ2-1|.|TRBV27
CASSLSPPQTSGGNEQFF
TGTGCCAGCAGTTTAAGCCCTCCTCAGACTAGCGGGGGGAATGAGCAGTTCTTC
>TRBD2|TRBJ2-5|.|TRBV4-2
CASSQGTSGGDQETQYF
TGTGCCAGCAGCCAAGGGACTAGCGGGGGGGACCAAGAGACCCAGTACTTC
>TRBD2|TRBJ2-3|.|TRBV7-2
CASSLSGGALDTQYF
TGTGCCAGCAGCTTAAGCGGGGGGGCGTTAGATACGCAGTATTTT
>.|TRBJ1-5|.|TRBV5-6
CASSLIGQPQHF
TGTGCCAGCAGCTTGATTGGCCAGCCCCAGCATTTT
>TRBD1|TRBJ1-3|once|TRBV6-1
CASSDPGGPSSGNTIYF
TGTGCCAGCAGTGATCCAGGGGGCCCAAGCTCTGGAAACACCATATATTTT
>TRBD2|TRBJ2-4|.|TRBV7-2
CASSLGLAGGQNIQYF
TGTGCCAGCAGCTTAGGACTAGCGGGGGGCCAAAACATTCAGTACTTC
>.|TRBJ1-5|.|TRBV19
CASSLEGSNQPQHF
TGTGCCAGTAGTCTTGAGGGTAGCAATCAGCCCCAGCATTTT
>.|TRBJ2-7|.|TRBV6-2/TRBV6-3
CASSLQAYEQYF
TGTGCCAGCAGTCTCCAGGCCTACGAGCAGTACTTC
>.|TRBJ1-1|once|TRBV6-5
CASSYSSGGVRTEAFF
TGTGCCAGCAGTTACTCGAGCGGGGGGGTGAGGACTGAAGCTTTCTTT
>TRBD1|TRBJ2-5|.|TRBV5-1
CASGATGGQETQYF
TGCGCCAGCGGGGCGACAGGGGGGCAAGAGACCCAGTACTTC